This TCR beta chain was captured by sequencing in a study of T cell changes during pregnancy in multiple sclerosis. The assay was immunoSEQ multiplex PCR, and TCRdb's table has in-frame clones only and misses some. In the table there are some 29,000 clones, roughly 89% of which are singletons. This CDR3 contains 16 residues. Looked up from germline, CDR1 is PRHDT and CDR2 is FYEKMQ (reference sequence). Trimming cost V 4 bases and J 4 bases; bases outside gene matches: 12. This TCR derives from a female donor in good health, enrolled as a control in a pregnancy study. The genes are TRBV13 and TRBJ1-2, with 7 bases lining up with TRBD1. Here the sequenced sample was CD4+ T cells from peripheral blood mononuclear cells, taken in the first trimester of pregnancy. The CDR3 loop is CASSSRQGLGSYGYTF. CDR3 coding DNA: TGTGCCAGCAGCTCCCGACAGGGTTTGGGCTCCTATGGCTACACCTTC.